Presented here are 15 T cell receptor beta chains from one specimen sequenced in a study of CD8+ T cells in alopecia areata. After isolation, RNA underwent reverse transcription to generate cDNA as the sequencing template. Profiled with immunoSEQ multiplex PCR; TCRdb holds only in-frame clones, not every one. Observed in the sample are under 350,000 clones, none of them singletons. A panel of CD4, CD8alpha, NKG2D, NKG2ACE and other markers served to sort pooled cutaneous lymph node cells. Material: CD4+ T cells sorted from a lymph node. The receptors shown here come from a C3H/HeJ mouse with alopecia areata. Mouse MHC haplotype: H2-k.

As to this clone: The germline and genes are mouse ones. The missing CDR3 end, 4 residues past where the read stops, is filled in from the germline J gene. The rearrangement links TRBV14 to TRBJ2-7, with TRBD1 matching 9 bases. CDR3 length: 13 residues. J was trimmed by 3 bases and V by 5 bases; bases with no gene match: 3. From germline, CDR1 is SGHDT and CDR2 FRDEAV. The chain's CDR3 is CASSQTGGYEQYF. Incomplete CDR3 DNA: TGTGCCAGCAGCCAGACAGGGGGCTAT.

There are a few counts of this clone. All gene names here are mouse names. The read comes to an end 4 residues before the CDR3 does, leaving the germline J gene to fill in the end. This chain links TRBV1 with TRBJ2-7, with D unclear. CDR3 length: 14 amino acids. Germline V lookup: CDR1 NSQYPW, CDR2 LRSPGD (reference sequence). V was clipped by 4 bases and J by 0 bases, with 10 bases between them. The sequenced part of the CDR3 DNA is TGCACCTGCAGTGGAGACATCAGCTCCTAT. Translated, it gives CTCSGDISSY. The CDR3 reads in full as CTCSGDISSYEQYF.

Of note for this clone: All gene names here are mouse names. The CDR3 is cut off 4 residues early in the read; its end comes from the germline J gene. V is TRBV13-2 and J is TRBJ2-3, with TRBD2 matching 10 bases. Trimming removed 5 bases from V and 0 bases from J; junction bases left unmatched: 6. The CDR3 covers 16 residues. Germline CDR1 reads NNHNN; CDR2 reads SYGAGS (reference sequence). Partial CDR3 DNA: TGTGCCAGCGGGTCCGGGACTGGGGCTAGTGCAGAA. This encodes CASGSGTGASAE. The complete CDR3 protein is CASGSGTGASAETLYF.

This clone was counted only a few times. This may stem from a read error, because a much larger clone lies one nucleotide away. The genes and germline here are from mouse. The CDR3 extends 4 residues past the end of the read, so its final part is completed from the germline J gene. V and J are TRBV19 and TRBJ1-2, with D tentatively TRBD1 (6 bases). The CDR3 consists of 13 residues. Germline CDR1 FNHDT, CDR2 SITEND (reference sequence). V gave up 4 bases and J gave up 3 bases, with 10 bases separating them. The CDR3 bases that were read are TGTGCCAGCAGTCCGGGACAAGACTCC. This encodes CASSPGQDS. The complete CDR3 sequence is CASSPGQDSDYTF.

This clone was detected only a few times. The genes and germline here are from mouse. CDR3 protein: CASRGTGDSDYTF. The CDR3 bases that were read are TGTGCCAGCAGGGGGACAGGAGACTCC. The J gene is TRBJ1-2, the V gene TRBV19; 8 nucleotides agree with TRBD1. The CDR3 is cut off 4 residues early in the read; its end comes from the germline J gene. Per the germline V gene, CDR1 is FNHDT and CDR2 is SITEND (reference sequence). The CDR3 has 13 amino acids. Trimming cost V 5 bases and J 3 bases; bases outside gene matches: 3.

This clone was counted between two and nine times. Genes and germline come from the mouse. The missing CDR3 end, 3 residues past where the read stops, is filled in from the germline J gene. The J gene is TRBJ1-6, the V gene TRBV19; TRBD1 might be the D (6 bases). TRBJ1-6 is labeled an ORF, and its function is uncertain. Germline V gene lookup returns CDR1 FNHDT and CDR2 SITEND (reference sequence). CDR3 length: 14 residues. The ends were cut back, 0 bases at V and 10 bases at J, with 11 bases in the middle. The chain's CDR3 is CASSIVGGGSPLYF. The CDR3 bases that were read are TGTGCCAGCAGTATAGTGGGGGGCGGGTCGCCC.

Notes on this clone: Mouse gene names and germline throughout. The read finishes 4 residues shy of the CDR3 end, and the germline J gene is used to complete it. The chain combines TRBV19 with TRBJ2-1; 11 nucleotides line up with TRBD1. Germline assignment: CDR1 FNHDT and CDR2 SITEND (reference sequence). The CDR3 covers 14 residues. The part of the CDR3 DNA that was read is TGTGCCAGCAGTAAGCGGACAGGGGGCGCT. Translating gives CASSKRTGGA. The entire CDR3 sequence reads CASSKRTGGAEQFF.

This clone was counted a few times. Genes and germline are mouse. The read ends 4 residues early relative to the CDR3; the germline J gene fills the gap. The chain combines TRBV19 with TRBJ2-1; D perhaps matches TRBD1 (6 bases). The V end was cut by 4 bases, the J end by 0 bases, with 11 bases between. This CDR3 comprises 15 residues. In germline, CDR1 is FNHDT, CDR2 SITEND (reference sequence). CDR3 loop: CASSPGTFNYAEQFF. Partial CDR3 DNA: TGTGCCAGCAGTCCCGGGACATTTAACTATGCT.

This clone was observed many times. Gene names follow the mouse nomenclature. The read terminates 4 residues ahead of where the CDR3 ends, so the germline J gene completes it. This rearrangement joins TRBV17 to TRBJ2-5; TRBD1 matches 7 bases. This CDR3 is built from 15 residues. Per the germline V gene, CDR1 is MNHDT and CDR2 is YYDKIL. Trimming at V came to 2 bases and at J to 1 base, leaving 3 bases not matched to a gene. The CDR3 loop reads CASSRSGTDQDTQYF. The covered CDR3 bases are TGTGCTAGCAGTAGATCCGGGACAGACCAAGAC.

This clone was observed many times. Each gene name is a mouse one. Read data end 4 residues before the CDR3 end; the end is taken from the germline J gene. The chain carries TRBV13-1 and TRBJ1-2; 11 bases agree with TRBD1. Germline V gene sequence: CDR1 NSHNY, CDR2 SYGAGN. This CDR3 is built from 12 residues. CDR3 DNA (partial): TGTGCCAGCAGGGACAGGGGGCCC. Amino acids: CASRDRGP. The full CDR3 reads CASRDRGPDYTF.

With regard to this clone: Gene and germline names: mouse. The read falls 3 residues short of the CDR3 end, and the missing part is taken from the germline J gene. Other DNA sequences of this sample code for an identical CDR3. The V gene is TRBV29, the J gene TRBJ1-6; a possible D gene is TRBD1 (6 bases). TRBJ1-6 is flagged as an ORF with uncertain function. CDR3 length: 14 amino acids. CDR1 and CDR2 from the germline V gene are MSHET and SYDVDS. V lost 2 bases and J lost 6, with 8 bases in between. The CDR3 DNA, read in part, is TGTGCTAGCAGTTTAGGGGGGGCTAATTCGCCC. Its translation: CASSLGGANSP. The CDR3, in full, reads CASSLGGANSPLYF.

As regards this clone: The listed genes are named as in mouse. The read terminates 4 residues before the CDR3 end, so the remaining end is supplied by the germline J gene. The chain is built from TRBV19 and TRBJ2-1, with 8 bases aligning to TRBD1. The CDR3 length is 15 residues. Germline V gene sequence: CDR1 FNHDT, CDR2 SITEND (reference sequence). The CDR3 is CASSRPQGGGAEQFF. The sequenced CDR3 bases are TGTGCCAGCAGCCGTCCACAGGGGGGAGGGGCT.

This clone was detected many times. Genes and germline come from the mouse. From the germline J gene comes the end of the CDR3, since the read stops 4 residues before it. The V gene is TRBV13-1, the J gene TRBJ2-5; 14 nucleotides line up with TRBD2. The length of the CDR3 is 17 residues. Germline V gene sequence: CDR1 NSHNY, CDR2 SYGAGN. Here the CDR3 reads CASSDRDWGGAGDTQYF. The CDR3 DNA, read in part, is TGTGCCAGCAGTGATCGGGACTGGGGGGGCGCAGGAGAC.

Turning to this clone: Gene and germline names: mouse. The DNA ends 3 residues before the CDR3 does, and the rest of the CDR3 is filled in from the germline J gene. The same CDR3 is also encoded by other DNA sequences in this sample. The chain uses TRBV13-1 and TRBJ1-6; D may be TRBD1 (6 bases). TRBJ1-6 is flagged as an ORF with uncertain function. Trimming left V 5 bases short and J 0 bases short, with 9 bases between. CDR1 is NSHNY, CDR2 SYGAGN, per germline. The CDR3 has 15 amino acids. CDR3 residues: CASRQGNSYNSPLYF. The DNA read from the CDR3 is TGTGCCAGCAGGCAGGGGAATTCCTATAATTCGCCC.

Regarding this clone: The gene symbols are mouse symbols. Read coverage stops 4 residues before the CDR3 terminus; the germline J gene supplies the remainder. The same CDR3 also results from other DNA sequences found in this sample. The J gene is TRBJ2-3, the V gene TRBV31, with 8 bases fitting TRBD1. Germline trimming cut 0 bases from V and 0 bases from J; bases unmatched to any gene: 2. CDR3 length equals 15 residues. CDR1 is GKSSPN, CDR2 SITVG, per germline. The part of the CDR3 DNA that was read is TGTGCCTGGAGTCTCACAGGGGGTAGTGCAGAA. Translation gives CAWSLTGGSAE. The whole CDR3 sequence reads CAWSLTGGSAETLYF.